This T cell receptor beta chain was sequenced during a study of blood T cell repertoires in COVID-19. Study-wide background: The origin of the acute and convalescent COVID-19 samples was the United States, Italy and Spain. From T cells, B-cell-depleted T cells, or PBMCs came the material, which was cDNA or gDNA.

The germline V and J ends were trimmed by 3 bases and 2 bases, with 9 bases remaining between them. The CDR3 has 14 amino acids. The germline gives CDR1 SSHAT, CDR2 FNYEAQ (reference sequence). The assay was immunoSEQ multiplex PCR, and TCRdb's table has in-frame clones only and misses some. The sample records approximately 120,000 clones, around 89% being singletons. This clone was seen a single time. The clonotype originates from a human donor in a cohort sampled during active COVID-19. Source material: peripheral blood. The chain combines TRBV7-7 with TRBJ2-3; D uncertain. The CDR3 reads CASSLGLSTDTQYF. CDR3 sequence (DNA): TGTGCCAGCAGCTTGGGCTTGTCCACAGATACGCAGTATTTT.